The sequence of this TCR beta chain was determined in a study of T cells expressing NK-cell markers. About the study: HCMV seropositivity marked most of the eight sequenced donors; one was seronegative. Regarding the study as a whole: Roughly 6 donors showed dominant NKG2C+ clonotypes comprising roughly 1.0-7.0% of their CD8+ T cells.

Remarks on this clonotype: What it binds is not known.

The CDR3 runs to 13 residues. Germline V gene lookup returns CDR1 SGHTA and CDR2 FQGTGA. TCRdb reprocessed the 5' RACE reads and keeps a single row for each CDR3 protein, giving no DNA. The table for this sample gives hundreds of thousands of distinct CDR3 sequences. The sample was blood T cells: a sorted CD56 or NKG2C T cell subset, CD4+ or CD8+ T cells, or bulk PBMC T cells (not recorded which). The sequence was collected from a woman between 18 and 69 years old in good health. The chain has TRBV7-3 and TRBJ2-3; as DNA is missing, the TRBD2 call by TCRdb cannot be tested. This chain's CDR3 is CASSGGIGDTQYF.